This entry lists 8 T cell receptor beta chains sequenced from one sample in a study of cytomegalovirus exposure and HLA in healthy donors. Primers for the PCR totalled 60 Vbeta and 13 Jbeta. Only in-frame clones appear in the TCRdb table, and some are missing; sequencing was by immunoSEQ multiplex PCR. The sample shows fewer than 120,000 clones, about 73% of them seen only once. Sequenced input: PBMCs. Receptor source: a woman in her 30s in good health and CMV-seronegative.

This chain uses TRBV4-2 with TRBJ1-4; no definite D call. The CDR3 spans 17 residues. Trimming cost V 1 base and J 8 bases, with 20 bases left between them. Germline V gives CDR1 LGHNA, CDR2 YNFKEQ. The DNA of the CDR3 is TGTGCCAGCAGCCAAGTTTGGGAGGCTGTTAATCGGGAAAAACTGTTTTTT. The encoded protein is CASSQVWEAVNREKLFF.

Comments on this clone: Other DNA sequences in this sample translate to the same CDR3. This rearrangement joins TRBV28 to TRBJ1-4; 8 bases line up with TRBD1. Germline assignment: CDR1 MDHEN and CDR2 SYDVKM. The CDR3 extends over 14 amino acids. The ends lost 6 bases at V and 8 bases at J; junction bases unmatched: 8. This chain's CDR3 is CASSLDRGREKLFF. CDR3 bases: TGTGCCAGCAGCCTCGACAGGGGCCGAGAAAAACTGTTTTTT. Filled out from reference TRBV28 and TRBJ1-4, the complete variable domain reads DVKVTQSSRYLVKRTGEKVFLECVQDMDHENMFWYRQDPGLGLRLIYFSYDVKMKEKGDIPEGYSVSREKKERFSLILESASTNQTSMYLCASSLDRGREKLFFGSGTQLSVL.

This clone was counted only a few times. V is TRBV7-2 and J is TRBJ1-6; D unclear. V lost 5 bases, J lost 7 bases, and 12 bases lay in between. Germline-derived CDR1 and CDR2 are SGHTA and FQGNSA. This CDR3 spans 14 amino acids. CDR3 sequence reads: CASSGGRGNSPLHF. The CDR3 coding sequence is TGTGCCAGCAGCGGAGGACGGGGAAATTCACCCCTCCACTTT.

Worth noting for this clone: An end of the junction does not agree with germline; a read error may underlie this. The chain employs TRBV2 and TRBJ1-1; TRBD1 matches 9 bases. The CDR3 totals 15 residues. Germline V gene sequence: CDR1 SNHLY, CDR2 FYNNEI. CDR3 in amino acids: CASSEGTGLNTEAFF. CDR3 coding DNA: TGTGCCAGCAGCGAAGGGACAGGGCTGAACACTGAAGCTTTCTTT.

V usage is TRBV15 and J usage is TRBJ2-5; 10 nucleotides line up with TRBD2. The CDR3 is 15 residues long. The germline gives CDR1 LNHNV, CDR2 YYDKDF (reference sequence). The ends lost 5 bases at V and 1 base at J; junction bases unmatched: 4. The CDR3 here is CATSVRTSGQETQYF. The DNA of the CDR3 is TGTGCCACCAGCGTTCGGACTAGCGGCCAAGAGACCCAGTACTTC.

The J gene is TRBJ2-7, the V gene TRBV4-2; D not certain. Germline V gene data show CDR1 as LGHNA and CDR2 as YNFKEQ. Trimming cost V 1 base and J 4 bases, with 17 bases left between them. The CDR3 runs 16 residues. The CDR3 DNA sequence: TGTGCCAGCAGCCAAGCCGTCACGGGTTTTGCTTACGAGCAGTACTTC. Translating gives CASSQAVTGFAYEQYF.

The count of this clone is one. The V call is TRBV29-1, the J call TRBJ2-4; perhaps TRBD2 as D (6 bases). CDR1 and CDR2 from the germline V gene are SQVTM and ANQGSEA. This CDR3 comprises 14 residues. Trimming shortened V by 6 bases and J by 0 bases, and 12 bases separated the two germline ends. CDR3 in amino acids: CSVGSGLAKNIQYF. The CDR3 coding sequence is TGCAGCGTAGGTAGCGGTCTAGCCAAAAACATTCAGTACTTC. The full variable domain, its missing parts supplied by reference TRBV29-1 and TRBJ2-4, is SAVISQKPSRDICQRGTSLTIQCQVDSQVTMMFWYRQQPGQSLTLIATANQGSEATYESGFVIDKFPISRPNLTFSTLTVSNMSPEDSSIYLCSVGSGLAKNIQYFGAGTRLSVL.

The genes are TRBV4-3 and TRBJ2-1, with 12 bases that match TRBD2. Germline loops: CDR1 LGHNA, CDR2 YSLEER. This CDR3 has 18 residues. J lost 4 bases, V lost 1 base, and 8 bases had no gene match. The CDR3 DNA reads as TGCGCCAGCAGCCAAGGAAGCCTAGCGGGGGGGAGATACAATGAGCAGTTCTTC. Its protein is CASSQGSLAGGRYNEQFF.